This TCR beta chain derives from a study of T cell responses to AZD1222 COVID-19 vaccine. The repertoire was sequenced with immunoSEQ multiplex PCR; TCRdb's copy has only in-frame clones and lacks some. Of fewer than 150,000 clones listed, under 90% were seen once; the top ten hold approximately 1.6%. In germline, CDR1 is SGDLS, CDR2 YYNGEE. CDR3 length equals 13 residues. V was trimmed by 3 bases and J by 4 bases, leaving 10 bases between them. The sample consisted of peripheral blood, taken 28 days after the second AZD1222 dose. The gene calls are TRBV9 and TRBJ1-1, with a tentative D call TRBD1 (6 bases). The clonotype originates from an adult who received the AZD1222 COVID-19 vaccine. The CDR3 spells CASSAKGGTEAFF. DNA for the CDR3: TGTGCCAGCAGCGCCAAGGGGGGCACTGAAGCTTTCTTT.